This T cell receptor (beta chain) derives from a study of cytomegalovirus exposure and HLA in healthy donors. As for the study in general: A previous analysis identified around 120 million unique TCR beta sequences derived from around 200 million T cells. Points from the study as a whole: A later analysis showed that HLA-associated TCR beta chains had undergone more clonal expansion than equally common others. A likely sequencing artifact accounted for one observed cluster of highly shared sequence variants.

Turning to this clone: The antigen remains undetermined.

In the PCR, 60 Vbeta and 13 Jbeta primers were used. The table came from immunoSEQ multiplex PCR; TCRdb's copy has only in-frame clones and leaves some out. This repertoire shows some 190,000 clones, around 79% found once; its top ten account for 1.6%. The sample consisted of PBMCs. The receptor comes from a woman between 18 and 30 years old in good health and CMV-seronegative.

CDR3: CASSDSGGYEQYF. CDR3 in DNA: TGTGCCAGCAGTGACTCCGGGGGATACGAGCAGTACTTC. The chain carries TRBV25-1 and TRBJ2-7; D may be TRBD2 (6 bases). The V gene's germline CDR1 is MGHDK and CDR2 SYGVNS. The CDR3 covers 13 residues. Trimming removed 3 bases from V and 4 bases from J, with 10 bases in between.